The 15 T cell receptor beta chains below all came from one sample that was sequenced in a study of shared clonotypes between healthy human individuals. Method: immunoSEQ multiplex PCR; TCRdb's copy keeps in-frame clones and lacks some. The sample lists about 520,000 clones; 78% were seen once. Sequenced: PBMCs. These receptors were obtained from a woman aged 40-49 years in good health. Some clones in this sample may be carry-over from other donors' samples.

For this clone: A junction end diverges from the germline sequence, so it may reflect a read error. The V gene is TRBV4-3, the J gene TRBJ2-7; perhaps TRBD2 as D (7 bases). This CDR3 is built from 13 residues. CDR1 LGHNA and CDR2 YSLEER come from the germline V gene. CDR3 residues: CASSQEFGGGPCF. The CDR3 DNA follows: TGCGCCAGCAGCCAAGAATTTGGGGGGGGGCCGTGCTTC.

The chain couples TRBV5-4 to TRBJ2-7, with 7 bases that match TRBD2. This CDR3 has 16 amino acids. The germline gives CDR1 SGHNT, CDR2 YYREEE (reference sequence). With V trimmed by 3 bases and J by 7 bases, 16 bases remained unmatched. This CDR3 reads CASSWGGAPRDFEQYF. The CDR3 DNA follows: TGTGCCAGCAGCTGGGGGGGAGCCCCGCGGGATTTTGAGCAGTACTTC.

This clone was detected once. The chain couples TRBV7-8 to TRBJ2-1, with 12 bases fitting TRBD2. Germline-derived CDR1 and CDR2 are SGHVS and FQNEAQ. Unmatched junction bases numbered 7, after V lost 5 bases and J lost 8 bases. The CDR3 loop spans 15 amino acids. The chain's CDR3 is CASSLGLAGYYEQFF. The CDR3 bases are TGTGCCAGCAGCCTCGGACTAGCGGGATACTATGAGCAGTTCTTC.

At least ten counts were recorded for this clone. As DNA, the CDR3 is TGCGCCAGCAGTGTATCAGGGGAGCAGTTCTTC. Protein: CASSVSGEQFF. The chain employs TRBV4-1 and TRBJ2-1, with D possibly TRBD1 on 5 matching bases. This CDR3 is built from 11 residues. Trimming took off 6 bases at V and 10 bases at J, with 10 bases between the two ends. The germline V gene has CDR1 MGHRA and CDR2 YSYEKL.

The gene calls are TRBV28 and TRBJ2-7; TRBD2 might be the D (5 bases). The CDR3 is 14 amino acids. Germline V CDR1 and CDR2: MDHEN, SYDVKM. V was clipped by 5 bases and J by 6 bases, with 17 bases between them. This chain's CDR3 is CASSPLGGLFEQYF. The CDR3 nucleotides read TGTGCCAGCAGTCCGTTAGGCGGACTTTTCGAGCAGTACTTC.

Written as DNA, the CDR3 is TGCAGCGTTCGGGCAGGGGATTTTAACTATGGCTACACCTTC. Protein: CSVRAGDFNYGYTF. This chain links TRBV29-1 with TRBJ1-2; possible D gene TRBD1, 6 bases. CDR3 size: 14 residues. The germline CDR1 and CDR2 sequences are SQVTM and ANQGSEA. V was pared by 5 bases and J by 1 base, with 14 bases between.

The chain is built from TRBV7-9 and TRBJ1-1; D ambiguous. V was trimmed by 2 bases and J by 0 bases, leaving 4 bases between them. Germline V gives CDR1 SEHNR, CDR2 FQNEAQ (reference sequence). This CDR3 is 13 amino acids long. CDR3 sequence: CASSLFLNTEAFF. As DNA, the CDR3 is TGTGCCAGCAGCTTATTTTTGAACACTGAAGCTTTCTTT.

This clone was observed once. V usage is TRBV28 and J usage is TRBJ1-1; 7 bases map to TRBD1. The CDR3 totals 11 residues. Unmatched junction bases numbered 2, after V lost 6 bases and J lost 7 bases. The germline V gene encodes CDR1 MDHEN and CDR2 SYDVKM. The CDR3 sequence is CASRDRSEAFF. The CDR3, as DNA: TGTGCCAGCAGGGACAGGAGTGAAGCTTTCTTT.

This clone was observed at least ten times. The same CDR3 is also encoded by other DNA sequences in this sample. The chain couples TRBV28 to TRBJ2-7, with 7 bases lining up with TRBD1. CDR1 MDHEN and CDR2 SYDVKM come from the germline V gene. The V segment lost 5 bases and the J segment 2 bases; nucleotides outside the gene matches: 12. The CDR3 loop spans 16 amino acids. In DNA form, the CDR3 reads TGTGCCAGCAGTGCTATACTCGACAGGGTTCCCTACGAGCAGTACTTC. This sequence encodes CASSAILDRVPYEQYF.

V usage is TRBV29-1 and J usage is TRBJ2-1, with D tentatively TRBD2 (5 bases). Deletions cut 7 bases from V and 6 bases from J, with 10 bases between. Germline V gene sequence: CDR1 SQVTM, CDR2 ANQGSEA. This CDR3 has 11 residues. In DNA form, the CDR3 reads TGCAGCGCCCGGGGAGCCAATGAGCAGTTCTTC. Its protein is CSARGANEQFF.

The rearrangement uses TRBV18 and TRBJ2-3; D uncertain. Looked up from germline, CDR1 is KGHSH and CDR2 is LQKENI. Deletions cut 8 bases from V and 4 bases from J, with 28 bases between. The CDR3 consists of 18 residues. CDR3 nucleotides: TGTGCCAGCACCTCAAGAACTCCTTCTAGTTTCTGGGCAGATACGCAGTATTTT. As protein: CASTSRTPSSFWADTQYF.

By sample share, this clone is medium-sized (0.01 to 0.1%). This specimen includes other DNA sequences encoding the same CDR3. The chain uses TRBV29-1 and TRBJ1-3; no reliable D call. This CDR3 has 13 residues. V was shortened by 7 bases and J by 4 bases, with 14 bases between the two germline ends. Germline loops: CDR1 SQVTM, CDR2 ANQGSEA. The CDR3 region has the DNA TGCAGCGGTGGTAGGGCAGACGGAAACACCATATATTTT. Translation: CSGGRADGNTIYF.

A note on this clone: A much larger clone differs by one base, so this may be a read error. This chain connects TRBV7-9 to TRBJ2-3, with D perhaps TRBD1 or TRBD2 (5 bases each). The CDR3 is made up of 13 amino acids. Germline values: CDR1 SEHNR, CDR2 FQNEAQ (reference sequence). The V end lost 5 bases, the J end lost 6 bases, and 12 bases lay between the germline ends. The CDR3 spells CASSPRGPDTQYF. CDR3 nucleotides: TGTGCCAGCAGCCCCCGGGGCCCCGATACGCAGTATTTT.

This chain uses TRBV6-4 with TRBJ2-1; TRBD1 matches at 8 bases. Germline V gene sequence: CDR1 MRHNA, CDR2 SNTAGT. CDR3 size: 12 residues. The ends lost 3 bases at V and 11 bases at J; junction bases unmatched: 3. The CDR3 here is CASSEQGGKQFF. The CDR3 coding sequence is TGTGCCAGCAGTGAACAGGGGGGAAAGCAGTTCTTC.

Here the CDR3 reads CASSSSNTDTQYF. CDR3 sequence (DNA): TGTGCCAGCAGCTCGTCTAACACAGATACGCAGTATTTT. This sequence joins TRBV7-6 and TRBJ2-3; no clear D gene. Germline CDR1 is SGHVS and CDR2 is FNYEAQ. CDR3 size: 13 residues. Trimming shortened V by 4 bases and J by 2 bases, and 7 bases separated the two germline ends.